Listed below are T cell receptor beta chains from one sample, sequenced in a study of blood T cell repertoires in COVID-19. Clones were read by immunoSEQ multiplex PCR, and TCRdb kept only the in-frame ones, dropping some. The sample contains 140,000 to 150,000 clones, around 72% of which appear only once. The sequencing sample was made of peripheral blood. The source of these receptors is a woman aged 60 to 75 with acute or convalescent COVID-19. Both conserved end residues are part of each CDR3. The D gene is left open where the match is weak. Expanded clones get a size class; other rows say once, few or many, or leave the size out.

CDR3 DNA: TGTGCCAGCAGCTTAGGGCGGCCTAAGGGGGCTTTCTTT; CDR3 protein: CASSLGRPKGAFF; V gene: TRBV11-2; clone size: NA; D gene: NA; J gene: TRBJ1-1
CDR3 DNA: TGCAGCGCCATGACTAGCGGGGACAACAATGAGCAGTTCTTC; CDR3 protein: CSAMTSGDNNEQFF; V gene: TRBV29-1; clone size: NA; D gene: TRBD2; J gene: TRBJ2-1
CDR3 DNA: TGCAGCGTGTTTCCCCGGGAGGGCCCCTACAATGAGCAGTTCTTC; CDR3 protein: CSVFPREGPYNEQFF; V gene: TRBV29-1; clone size: NA; D gene: TRBD2; J gene: TRBJ2-1
CDR3 DNA: TGCGCCAGCAGCTTGGTGGGCGGGAGGGTTTACAATGAGCAGTTCTTC; CDR3 protein: CASSLVGGRVYNEQFF; V gene: TRBV5-1; clone size: NA; D gene: TRBD2; J gene: TRBJ2-1
CDR3 DNA: TGCGCCAGCAGCTTGCATATCAGGGGATACCAAGAGACCCAGTACTTC; CDR3 protein: CASSLHIRGYQETQYF; V gene: TRBV5-1; clone size: NA; D gene: NA; J gene: TRBJ2-5
CDR3 DNA: TGTGCCAGCAGAGCCGGGACTAGCGCCCGCACAGATACGCAGTATTTT; CDR3 protein: CASRAGTSARTDTQYF; V gene: TRBV5-4; clone size: NA; D gene: TRBD2; J gene: TRBJ2-3
CDR3 DNA: TGCGCCAGCGGCCGACGGGAGTCCCGCGGGGAGCAGTACTTC; CDR3 protein: CASGRRESRGEQYF; V gene: TRBV10-2; clone size: NA; D gene: NA; J gene: TRBJ2-7
CDR3 DNA: TGTGCCAGCAGCTCCAGAGGCGAGCAGTACTTC; CDR3 protein: CASSSRGEQYF; V gene: TRBV7-9; clone size: NA; D gene: NA; J gene: TRBJ2-7
CDR3 DNA: TGTGCCAGCAGCTTCAGGGGCTACGAGCAGTACTTC; CDR3 protein: CASSFRGYEQYF; V gene: TRBV7-9; clone size: NA; D gene: NA; J gene: TRBJ2-7
CDR3 DNA: TGTGCCAGCAGTCGACCGGGACAGGGACACGGGGAGCTGTTTTTT; CDR3 protein: CASSRPGQGHGELFF; V gene: TRBV4-2; clone size: NA; D gene: TRBD1; J gene: TRBJ2-2
CDR3 DNA: TGTGCCTGGAGTCCCGGCACTGAAGCTTTCTTT; CDR3 protein: CAWSPGTEAFF; V gene: TRBV30; clone size: NA; D gene: NA; J gene: TRBJ1-1
CDR3 DNA: TGTGCCAGCAGTTTGGGACAGTACCCGAGGGTTTCCTACAATGAGCAGTTCTTC; CDR3 protein: CASSLGQYPRVSYNEQFF; V gene: TRBV28; clone size: NA; D gene: TRBD1; J gene: TRBJ2-1
CDR3 DNA: TGTGCCACCAGCAGAGTGACAGGGCACGGTAATGAGCAGTTCTTC; CDR3 protein: CATSRVTGHGNEQFF; V gene: TRBV15; clone size: NA; D gene: TRBD1; J gene: TRBJ2-1
CDR3 DNA: TGTGCCAGCAGTCAGGGAGGGCCAGATACGCAGTATTTT; CDR3 protein: CASSQGGPDTQYF; V gene: TRBV11-3; clone size: NA; D gene: TRBD2; J gene: TRBJ2-3
CDR3 DNA: TGTGCCAGCGGGGGGAGGGCAGTCCATTCACCCCTCCACTTT; CDR3 protein: CASGGRAVHSPLHF; V gene: TRBV11-3; clone size: once; D gene: NA; J gene: TRBJ1-6
CDR3 DNA: TGTGCCAGCAGCTTAGGGGTGGGGCTTCGGGGCTACACCTTC; CDR3 protein: CASSLGVGLRGYTF; V gene: TRBV7-2; clone size: NA; D gene: NA; J gene: TRBJ1-2
CDR3 DNA: TGTGCCACCAGGGGGGAGGGCCTCCTTGTAGGCACTGAAGCTTTCTTT; CDR3 protein: CATRGEGLLVGTEAFF; V gene: TRBV25-1; clone size: NA; D gene: TRBD1; J gene: TRBJ1-1
CDR3 DNA: TGTGCCTGGAGTGTACGGGGGGATTACAATGAGCAGTTCTTC; CDR3 protein: CAWSVRGDYNEQFF; V gene: TRBV30; clone size: NA; D gene: TRBD2; J gene: TRBJ2-1
CDR3 DNA: TGTGCCAGCAGCCCGAACGGACTAGATACAGATACGCAGTATTTT; CDR3 protein: CASSPNGLDTDTQYF; V gene: TRBV6-5; clone size: NA; D gene: TRBD2; J gene: TRBJ2-3
CDR3 DNA: TGTGCCAGCAGTGAAATCGGTGCGGGGTATCCCTACGAGCAGTACTTC; CDR3 protein: CASSEIGAGYPYEQYF; V gene: TRBV6-1; clone size: NA; D gene: NA; J gene: TRBJ2-7
CDR3 DNA: TGTGCCAGCAGTTTATCAGGGTACCACGAGCAGTACTTC; CDR3 protein: CASSLSGYHEQYF; V gene: TRBV28; clone size: NA; D gene: NA; J gene: TRBJ2-7
CDR3 DNA: TGTGCCAGCAGCTTAGCGTTGACAGAGTACGAGCAGTACTTC; CDR3 protein: CASSLALTEYEQYF; V gene: TRBV7-9; clone size: NA; D gene: NA; J gene: TRBJ2-7
CDR3 DNA: TGTGCCAGCAGCGTAGCAGGCTACAATGAGCAGTTCTTC; CDR3 protein: CASSVAGYNEQFF; V gene: TRBV9; clone size: NA; D gene: NA; J gene: TRBJ2-1
CDR3 DNA: TGTGCCACGGGAGCGGGACTCTACAATGAGCAGTTCTTC; CDR3 protein: CATGAGLYNEQFF; V gene: TRBV28; clone size: NA; D gene: TRBD2; J gene: TRBJ2-1
CDR3 DNA: TGTGCCAGCAGCCAGTTTATGGCGACTTCGTACGAGCAGTACTTC; CDR3 protein: CASSQFMATSYEQYF; V gene: TRBV3-1/TRBV3-2; clone size: NA; D gene: NA; J gene: TRBJ2-7
CDR3 DNA: TGTGCCAGCAGCCAACTAACCGGGACTATACCTCCTAATGAGCAGTTCTTC; CDR3 protein: CASSQLTGTIPPNEQFF; V gene: TRBV27; clone size: NA; D gene: TRBD2; J gene: TRBJ2-1
CDR3 DNA: TGCGCCAGCAGTGTGGGACTAGCGGGACGCCAGTTCTTC; CDR3 protein: CASSVGLAGRQFF; V gene: TRBV10-1; clone size: NA; D gene: TRBD2; J gene: TRBJ2-1
CDR3 DNA: TGTGCCAGCAGCTTAGTACTAGCGGGTTACAATGAGCAGTTCTTC; CDR3 protein: CASSLVLAGYNEQFF; V gene: TRBV11-2; clone size: NA; D gene: TRBD2; J gene: TRBJ2-1
CDR3 DNA: TGTGCCACCGCCGCAGGGATCGGCACTGAAGCTTTCTTT; CDR3 protein: CATAAGIGTEAFF; V gene: TRBV6-4; clone size: NA; D gene: NA; J gene: TRBJ1-1
CDR3 DNA: TGTGCCAGCAGTTACGTAGCAGCCCGAGGGACCCAGTACTTC; CDR3 protein: CASSYVAARGTQYF; V gene: TRBV6-5; clone size: NA; D gene: NA; J gene: TRBJ2-5
CDR3 DNA: TGTGCCAGCAGTTATAGACTCACTGGGGAGACCCAGTACTTC; CDR3 protein: CASSYRLTGETQYF; V gene: TRBV6-2/TRBV6-3; clone size: NA; D gene: NA; J gene: TRBJ2-5
CDR3 DNA: TGTGCCAGCAGCGGGGACAGGGCTGGGGCCAACGTCCTGACTTTC; CDR3 protein: CASSGDRAGANVLTF; V gene: TRBV5-5; clone size: few; D gene: TRBD1; J gene: TRBJ2-6
CDR3 DNA: TGTGCCGCCCCCCCTGGACTAGCGGGGTTCACAGATACGCAGTATTTT; CDR3 protein: CAAPPGLAGFTDTQYF; V gene: TRBV24-1; clone size: NA; D gene: TRBD2; J gene: TRBJ2-3
CDR3 DNA: TGTGCCAGCAGGGAAGACGGGACTAGCAATGAGCAGTTCTTC; CDR3 protein: CASREDGTSNEQFF; V gene: TRBV6-4; clone size: NA; D gene: TRBD2; J gene: TRBJ2-1
CDR3 DNA: TGTGCCACCAGTGATTTGAAGGGAGGAGATGAGCAGTTCTTC; CDR3 protein: CATSDLKGGDEQFF; V gene: TRBV24-1; clone size: NA; D gene: NA; J gene: TRBJ2-1
CDR3 DNA: TGTGCCAGCAGTTTGCAGACGAGGCGTGGCTACACCTTC; CDR3 protein: CASSLQTRRGYTF; V gene: TRBV28; clone size: NA; D gene: NA; J gene: TRBJ1-2
CDR3 DNA: TGCGCCAGCAGCTTGAACGGCTACGAGCAGTACTTC; CDR3 protein: CASSLNGYEQYF; V gene: TRBV5-1; clone size: few; D gene: NA; J gene: TRBJ2-7
CDR3 DNA: TGTGCCAGCAGCTACTCACCGGGAGCAGATACGCAGTATTTT; CDR3 protein: CASSYSPGADTQYF; V gene: TRBV5-4; clone size: few; D gene: NA; J gene: TRBJ2-3
CDR3 DNA: TGTGCCAGCGTCAGGTCGCTCCAAGAGACCCAGTACTTC; CDR3 protein: CASVRSLQETQYF; V gene: TRBV7-2; clone size: NA; D gene: NA; J gene: TRBJ2-5
CDR3 DNA: TGTGCCAGCAGCTTTGAGGGCAATGAGCAGTTCTTC; CDR3 protein: CASSFEGNEQFF; V gene: TRBV7-9; clone size: once; D gene: NA; J gene: TRBJ2-1
CDR3 DNA: TGTGCCAGTAGTCCCGACCCCGGGACAGGGTTCAATGAGCAGTTCTTC; CDR3 protein: CASSPDPGTGFNEQFF; V gene: TRBV19; clone size: few; D gene: TRBD1; J gene: TRBJ2-1
CDR3 DNA: TGTGCCAGCAGAGATACAGGGGGCGCTAGGGAAAAACTGTTTTTT; CDR3 protein: CASRDTGGAREKLFF; V gene: TRBV6-5; clone size: NA; D gene: TRBD1; J gene: TRBJ1-4
CDR3 DNA: TGTGCCATCAGTGAGTCGAGGGATAATTCACCCCTCCACTTT; CDR3 protein: CAISESRDNSPLHF; V gene: TRBV10-3; clone size: few; D gene: NA; J gene: TRBJ1-6
CDR3 DNA: TGTGCCAGCAGTCCCCAGGGGGAGCTGTTTTTT; CDR3 protein: CASSPQGELFF; V gene: TRBV6-6; clone size: many; D gene: NA; J gene: TRBJ2-2
CDR3 DNA: TGTGCCAGCAGCCACAGCGAGGGAGGTTTTGAATACGAGCAGTACTTC; CDR3 protein: CASSHSEGGFEYEQYF; V gene: TRBV5-5; clone size: NA; D gene: NA; J gene: TRBJ2-7
CDR3 DNA: TGCGCCAGCAGCCAAAGGACCCCGGGGGGAAGCTACGAGCAGTACTTC; CDR3 protein: CASSQRTPGGSYEQYF; V gene: TRBV4-1; clone size: once; D gene: TRBD2; J gene: TRBJ2-7
CDR3 DNA: TGTGCCAGCTATACGGAGGGAATTGGTCGGCATTTT; CDR3 protein: CASYTEGIGRHF; V gene: TRBV28; clone size: NA; D gene: NA; J gene: TRBJ1-5
CDR3 DNA: TGTGCCAGCAGATTCGTAGGGGGTTACTTCTCTGAAGCTTTCTTT; CDR3 protein: CASRFVGGYFSEAFF; V gene: TRBV28; clone size: NA; D gene: NA; J gene: TRBJ1-1
CDR3 DNA: TGTGCCAGCAGGGCCCTAGCGGTTAGCACAGATACGCAGTATTTT; CDR3 protein: CASRALAVSTDTQYF; V gene: TRBV6-4; clone size: NA; D gene: TRBD2; J gene: TRBJ2-3
CDR3 DNA: TGTGCCAGCGCGGAAGGTAGCTCCTACGAGCAGTACTTC; CDR3 protein: CASAEGSSYEQYF; V gene: TRBV27; clone size: NA; D gene: NA; J gene: TRBJ2-7
CDR3 DNA: TGTGCCAGCAGTCTAGCGGGAAGTGGGGCCAACGTCCTGACTTTC; CDR3 protein: CASSLAGSGANVLTF; V gene: TRBV27; clone size: NA; D gene: TRBD2; J gene: TRBJ2-6
CDR3 DNA: TGTGCCACCAGCAGGGACAGGGTGGGGAGCTACGAGCAGTACTTC; CDR3 protein: CATSRDRVGSYEQYF; V gene: TRBV15; clone size: once; D gene: TRBD1; J gene: TRBJ2-7
CDR3 DNA: TGTGCCTGTCGAAGCGCGGGTTTCACAGATACGCAGTATTTT; CDR3 protein: CACRSAGFTDTQYF; V gene: TRBV3-1/TRBV3-2; clone size: once; D gene: NA; J gene: TRBJ2-3
CDR3 DNA: TGCGCCAGCAGCCTGAGCGGGAGCTCCTACAATGAGCAGTTCTTC; CDR3 protein: CASSLSGSSYNEQFF; V gene: TRBV10-2; clone size: NA; D gene: TRBD2; J gene: TRBJ2-1
CDR3 DNA: TGTGCCAGCAGTTTTCCAGGGGGTGGCACTGAAGCTTTCTTT; CDR3 protein: CASSFPGGGTEAFF; V gene: TRBV28; clone size: NA; D gene: TRBD1; J gene: TRBJ1-1
CDR3 DNA: TGTGCCAGCAGTTTGACTCCAACCTACGAGCAGTACTTC; CDR3 protein: CASSLTPTYEQYF; V gene: TRBV28; clone size: NA; D gene: NA; J gene: TRBJ2-7
CDR3 DNA: TGTGCCAGCAGTTTTGGACTAGCGGGATCTGAGCAGTTCTTC; CDR3 protein: CASSFGLAGSEQFF; V gene: TRBV5-4; clone size: NA; D gene: TRBD2; J gene: TRBJ2-1
CDR3 DNA: TGTGCCATCAGTGAGGGTCTGGGGGGATACGAGCAGTACTTC; CDR3 protein: CAISEGLGGYEQYF; V gene: TRBV10-3; clone size: NA; D gene: NA; J gene: TRBJ2-7
CDR3 DNA: TGTGCCAGCAGTCTTTTAACTAGCGGTACACCCCTAAGGATGGAGCAGTACTTC; CDR3 protein: CASSLLTSGTPLRMEQYF; V gene: TRBV2; clone size: NA; D gene: TRBD2; J gene: TRBJ2-7
CDR3 DNA: TGTGCCAGCAAGGGCAGGGGATATAGCAATCAGCCCCAGCATTTT; CDR3 protein: CASKGRGYSNQPQHF; V gene: TRBV6-5; clone size: once; D gene: NA; J gene: TRBJ1-5